Here is one TCR beta chain with its context. What antigen it recognizes has not been identified. Base quality data are lacking; no much larger clone is found one base away. This specimen belongs to a study of molecular identifiers for immune sequencing clone quantification (dated by TCRdb to 2016 to 2019). Looking at the study overall: For a replicate experiment, RNA from roughly 18,000 or 92,000 naive CD8 T cells was divided into five aliquots, and four of the five aliquots were sequenced. This methods study used CD8 T cells to benchmark TCR RNA copy counting and molecular-identifier clustering-based TCR repertoire sequencing (MIDCIRS). Points the paper makes about the study in general: In CMV-specific effector cells, clones with more than 20 RNA copies accounted for over 98% of molecules, whereas in naive cells such clones accounted for under 1%. Spiked-in Jurkat TCR RNA equivalent to a single cell was reported to be detectable even among fewer than 1.2 million naive CD8 T cells. Naive libraries contained spiked-in Jurkat TCR RNA (around eleven copies' worth), which is not part of the donor repertoire. Highly expanded clone sizes could be underestimated because identical TCR molecules may share a barcode. Modeling estimated 3 to 3.5 recovered TCR RNA copies per cell, compared with about 10 by digital PCR, which implies 25% to 30% capture efficiency. When barcode sub-clustering was not used, chimeric consensus sequences inflated TCR diversity, with chimeras reaching as high as 47%.

Naive CD8 T cell libraries were made from roughly 18,000 to 920,000 sorted cells using 10%, 30% or 50% of purified RNA. On a BD FACSAria II, naive CD8 T cells were FACS-sorted as CD8+CD4-CCR7+CD45RA+ and collected into RLT Plus buffer. Detection sensitivity was tested by spiking Jurkat RNA equal to fewer than twelve TCR copies' worth into samples containing about 19,000-1,000,000 naive CD8 T cells. CD8 T cells were enriched with RosetteSep CD8+ T Cell Enrichment Cocktail and Ficoll-Paque, followed by ACK red cell lysis. Trimming takes 5 bases from V and 5 bases from J, and the germline ends sit 16 bases apart. The CDR3 starts with the cysteine, ends with the phenylalanine, and has 14 residues. Only the CDR3 DNA stays, 42 bases, in frame from base 1. Based on the germline V gene, the CDR1 and CDR2 sequences are SGHAT and FQNNGV. The protocol used for the library was PCR. Instrument on record: Illumina HiSeq 4000. Preparation of bulk TCR libraries followed a previously described approach, with the TCR primers listed in Table S5. Purification of total RNA was performed with the Qiagen AllPrep DNA/RNA kit. Reads from multiple sequencing runs of the same library were pooled before analysis. The authors processed their data as follows. Reads were retained only if the reads had an exact TCR constant sequence, and the retained reads were trimmed to 150 nt and grouped according to their 12-nt molecular barcodes. Reads within each barcode group were sub-clustered using a 15% Levenshtein threshold, and quality-weighted consensus sequences were constructed for each RNA molecule. Non-functional sequences were excluded, and lower-count sequences lying one edit away from another sequence were also excluded. Based on a fit of two negative binomial distributions, barcode sub-clusters having less than 20% of the maximum read count were discarded. TCRdb cleaned the public reads at Q25 with fastp, built clones with MiXCR and kept in-frame beta chains. Each CDR3 protein appears once, grouped with its most common genes and DNA. The V and J calls, along with clone size, are taken from TCRdb and not from the paper's own processing. The sample has some 100,000 distinct CDR3 sequences on record, roughly 19% of them singletons. The ten biggest clones cover roughly 0.93% of the sample.

This sequence originates from a human donor in good health. Some libraries in this study had Jurkat cell RNA spiked in. The chain links TRBV11-2 with TRBJ2-7; tentative D gene TRBD2, with 6 bases matching. Sequenced input: naive CD8+ T cells from blood, with Jurkat cell RNA spiked in. Taken with the paper, the label for cell subset or site translates to: FACS-sorted CD8+CD4-CCR7+CD45RA+ naive T cells. The CDR3 here reads CASSPAPGVHEQYF. The DNA reads as follows: TGTGCCAGCAGCCCCGCCCCGGGGGTCCACGAGCAGTACTTC.